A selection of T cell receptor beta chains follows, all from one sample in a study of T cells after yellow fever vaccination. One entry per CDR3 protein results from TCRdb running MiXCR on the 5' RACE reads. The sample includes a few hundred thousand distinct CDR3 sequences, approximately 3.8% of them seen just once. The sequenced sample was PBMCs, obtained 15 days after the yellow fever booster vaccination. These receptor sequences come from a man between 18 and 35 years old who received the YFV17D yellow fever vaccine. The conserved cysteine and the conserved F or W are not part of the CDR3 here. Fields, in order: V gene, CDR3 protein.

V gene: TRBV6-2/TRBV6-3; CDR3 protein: ASSYLTANSPLH
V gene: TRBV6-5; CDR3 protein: ASSYGPNTEAF
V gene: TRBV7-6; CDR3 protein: ASSYSGTSRDEQF
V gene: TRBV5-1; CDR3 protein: ASSFAQGGEKLF
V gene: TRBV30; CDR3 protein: AWATVEAF
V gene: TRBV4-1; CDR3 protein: ASSQAGVYMNTEAF
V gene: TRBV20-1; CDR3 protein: SASRGGFGPDTQY
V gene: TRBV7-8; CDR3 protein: ASSLGTPYNEQF
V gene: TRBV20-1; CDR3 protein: SARDQETQY
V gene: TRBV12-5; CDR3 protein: ASGVGTGAPEETQY
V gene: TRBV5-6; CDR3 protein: ASSAPSRGTTDTQY
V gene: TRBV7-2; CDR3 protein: ASSLTPAYEQY
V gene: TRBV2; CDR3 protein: ASSLRDTGELF
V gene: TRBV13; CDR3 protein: ASSLESGTEAF
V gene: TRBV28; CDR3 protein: ASSFRRGYNEQF
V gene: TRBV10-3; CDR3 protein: AAGGGVTTEAF
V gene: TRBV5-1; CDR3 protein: ASSLGTPYTGELF
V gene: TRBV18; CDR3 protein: ASSIRTGNSGLYEQY
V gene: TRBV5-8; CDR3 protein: ASSGTGLADTQY
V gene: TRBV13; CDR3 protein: ASSSTQTNTGELF
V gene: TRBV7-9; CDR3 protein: ASSRTGDGYT
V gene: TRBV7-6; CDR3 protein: ASSLQGFGDEKLF
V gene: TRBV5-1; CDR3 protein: ASTRDREADTQY
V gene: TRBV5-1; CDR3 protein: ASSLGDHEQF
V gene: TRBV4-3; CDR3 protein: ASSQDFGDKLF
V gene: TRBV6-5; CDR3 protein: ASNLRWGRRKTEAF
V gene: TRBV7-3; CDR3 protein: ASSSLRSTDTQY
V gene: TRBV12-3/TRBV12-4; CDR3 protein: ASSLQGQGTEAF
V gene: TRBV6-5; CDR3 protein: ASSYVGFSGNTIY
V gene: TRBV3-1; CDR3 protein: ASSQAPRAEAF
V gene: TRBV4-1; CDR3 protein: ASSHRGGLDLPHRTDTQY
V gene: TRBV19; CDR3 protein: ASSIRTHGYT
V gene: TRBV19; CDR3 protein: ASSTRDRGMDGYT
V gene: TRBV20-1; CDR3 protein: SARDLAGGSYEQY
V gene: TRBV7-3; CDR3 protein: ASSLSAEETQY
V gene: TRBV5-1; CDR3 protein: ASSWTSSTDTQY
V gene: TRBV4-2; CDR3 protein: ASSQGGYQETQY
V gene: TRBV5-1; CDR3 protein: ASSLQPPGGGTDTQY
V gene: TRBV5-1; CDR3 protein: ASSLEDRVGDTQY
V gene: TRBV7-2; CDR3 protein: ASSQVRANSPLH
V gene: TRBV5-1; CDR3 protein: ASSIRVGQETQY
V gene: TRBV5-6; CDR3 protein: ASSVRDGQGKLF
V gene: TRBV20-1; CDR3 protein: SAWLRNNEQF
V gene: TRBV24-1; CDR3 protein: ATNHRSGGCTDTQY
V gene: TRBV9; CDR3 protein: ASSRDTGNTIY
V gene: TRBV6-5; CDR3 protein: ASGLRGVGGELF
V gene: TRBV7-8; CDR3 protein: ASSPRQRIMNTEAF
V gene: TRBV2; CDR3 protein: ASRDRTGPIQETQY
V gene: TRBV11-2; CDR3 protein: ASSLERVNQPQH
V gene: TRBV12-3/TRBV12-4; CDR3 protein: ASRRTGLNYGYT
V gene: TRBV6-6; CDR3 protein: ASSYPDRGLHGYT
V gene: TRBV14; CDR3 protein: ASSRFTYTEAF
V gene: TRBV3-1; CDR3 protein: ASSQGKGVYFISPQF
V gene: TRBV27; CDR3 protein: ASSYWNSPLH
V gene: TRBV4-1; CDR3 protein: ASSQAGTANEKLF
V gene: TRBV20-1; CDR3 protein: SARASRPPGVPEAF
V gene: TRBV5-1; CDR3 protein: ASSLDKGAGETRETQY
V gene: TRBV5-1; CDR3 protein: ASSDETDPNEKLF
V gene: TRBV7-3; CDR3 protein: ASSLTGQGALDTEAF
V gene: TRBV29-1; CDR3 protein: SVERGVNTEAF